The 32 T cell receptor beta chains in this list originate from one sample, sequenced in a study of cytomegalovirus exposure and HLA in healthy donors (TCRdb year 2017). To prepare the library, the immunoSEQ multiplex PCR assay was applied. For the multiplex PCR, a mixture combining 60 forward primers for TCR Vbeta segments and 13 reverse primers for TCR Jbeta segments was used. Drawn from immuneACCESS, this table holds only the in-frame rearrangements with V and J called that TCRdb kept. Clones are partly lost; checked studies trace under half to an unresolved V gene and leave the rest unexplained. The sample has about 180,000 clones on record, around 80% of them singletons. Approximately 1.3% of the sample goes to the ten largest clones. Sequencing input: PBMCs. These receptor sequences come from a man aged 18 to 35 in good health and CMV-seronegative.

The gene calls are TRBV7-2 and TRBJ2-2; 11 nucleotides align to TRBD1. The germline gives CDR1 SGHTA, CDR2 FQGNSA. The CDR3 extends over 16 amino acids. J was trimmed by 5 bases and V by 4 bases; bases with no gene match: 6. Written as DNA, the CDR3 is TGTGCCAGCAGCTACCGGACAGGGGGCCTTACCGGGGAGCTGTTTTTT. It translates to CASSYRTGGLTGELFF.

The chain uses TRBV7-2 and TRBJ2-2; D is unresolved. The CDR3 sequence is 13 residues long. The germline V and J ends were trimmed by 2 bases and 6 bases, with 7 bases remaining between them. Germline V CDR1 and CDR2: SGHTA, FQGNSA. Written as DNA, the CDR3 is TGTGCCAGCAGCTTATTATGGCCCGGGGAGCTGTTTTTT. Translating it yields CASSLLWPGELFF.

This clone came up a few times. CDR3 loop: CASSLLLAGGSTYNEQFF. The CDR3 DNA reads as TGTGCCAGCAGCTTACTATTAGCGGGGGGGTCCACCTACAATGAGCAGTTCTTC. This rearrangement joins TRBV7-8 to TRBJ2-1; 11 positions match TRBD2. The CDR3 consists of 18 residues. Germline CDR1 reads SGHVS; CDR2 reads FQNEAQ. Trimming at V came to 2 bases and at J to 2 bases, leaving 8 bases not matched to a gene.

The rearrangement joins TRBV9 to TRBJ2-1; D is ambiguous. Germline V gene sequence: CDR1 SGDLS, CDR2 YYNGEE. The CDR3 length is 15 residues. The V end was cut by 3 bases, the J end by 2 bases, with 12 bases between. The CDR3 protein is CASSGGPSPYNEQFF. In nucleotides, the CDR3 is TGTGCCAGCAGCGGCGGCCCTTCCCCCTACAATGAGCAGTTCTTC.

This chain connects TRBV2 to TRBJ1-5, with D possibly matching TRBD1 (5 bases). V was trimmed by 5 bases and J by 3 bases, leaving 11 bases between them. CDR3 size: 14 residues. CDR1 SNHLY and CDR2 FYNNEI come from the germline V gene. The CDR3 DNA sequence: TGTGCCAGCAGTTATGACAGAAACAATCAGCCCCAGCATTTT. It encodes CASSYDRNNQPQHF.

This clone appeared once. The CDR3, as DNA: TGTGCCAGCAGTTACAAGGGGGCCTACGAGCAGTACTTC. It translates to CASSYKGAYEQYF. J is TRBJ2-7 and V is TRBV6-5; maybe TRBD1 (6 bases). With 2 bases removed from V and 2 bases from J, the gap between germline ends came to 7 bases. Germline assignment: CDR1 MNHEY and CDR2 SVGAGI. This CDR3 contains 13 residues.

The chain employs TRBV5-4 and TRBJ2-7; 7 positions match TRBD1. This CDR3 has 14 residues. Germline V gene data show CDR1 as SGHNT and CDR2 as YYREEE (reference sequence). V dropped 4 bases and J dropped 2; count of bases not matched to a gene: 6. The chain's CDR3 is CASSLRDRPYEQYF. Written as DNA, the CDR3 is TGTGCCAGCAGCCTCCGGGACAGACCCTACGAGCAGTACTTC.

The chain uses TRBV28 and TRBJ2-3, with TRBD1 matching over 7 bases. The germline CDR1 and CDR2 sequences are MDHEN and SYDVKM. J gave up 1 base and V 2 bases, and 3 bases lay outside the gene matches. The CDR3 sequence is 15 residues long. The CDR3 reads CASSLAGGGTDTQYF. The CDR3 coding sequence is TGTGCCAGCAGTTTAGCAGGGGGTGGCACAGATACGCAGTATTTT.

The gene calls are TRBV4-2 and TRBJ1-1, with 7 bases fitting TRBD1. Germline assignment: CDR1 LGHNA and CDR2 YNFKEQ. The V segment lost 2 bases and the J segment 5 bases; nucleotides outside the gene matches: 8. CDR3 size: 15 residues. CDR3 loop: CASSQPTGLRTEAFF. In DNA form, the CDR3 reads TGTGCCAGCAGCCAACCGACAGGGCTCCGAACTGAAGCTTTCTTT.

This clone was seen only a few times. This chain links TRBV7-2 with TRBJ2-2; a possible D gene is TRBD1 (6 bases). V lost 2 bases and J lost 3, with 13 bases in between. Per the germline V gene, CDR1 is SGHTA and CDR2 is FQGNSA. The CDR3 is 16 amino acids. CDR3 DNA sequence: TGTGCCAGCAGCTTACCTAGACAGGCTGACACCGGGGAGCTGTTTTTT. Amino acids: CASSLPRQADTGELFF.

The rearrangement joins TRBV6-1 to TRBJ2-3, with D uncertain. CDR1 is MNHNS, CDR2 SASEGT, per germline. Trimming shortened V by 2 bases and J by 1 base, and 10 bases separated the two germline ends. The CDR3 covers 15 residues. The CDR3 protein is CASSELAPRTDTQYF. In DNA, the CDR3 is TGTGCCAGCAGTGAACTGGCTCCACGCACAGATACGCAGTATTTT.

This clone occurred a few times. The rearrangement joins TRBV11-2 to TRBJ2-2; D unresolved. The CDR3 extends over 14 amino acids. Germline-derived CDR1 and CDR2 are SGHAT and FQNNGV. Deletions cut 2 bases from V and 1 base from J, with 5 bases between. The CDR3 loop reads CASSLNRNTGELFF. In DNA, the CDR3 is TGTGCCAGCAGCTTAAACAGGAACACCGGGGAGCTGTTTTTT.

The rearrangement joins TRBV11-3 to TRBJ2-7, with TRBD1 matching over 8 bases. V trimming: 8 bases; J trimming: 3 bases; junction bases outside the gene matches: 6. Looked up from germline, CDR1 is SGHNT and CDR2 is YENEEA. The CDR3 sequence is 13 residues long. The CDR3 loop reads CASSQGAIYEQYF. CDR3 sequence (DNA): TGTGCCAGCTCCCAGGGGGCCATCTACGAGCAGTACTTC.

V gene TRBV7-2 combines with J gene TRBJ2-3; 12 positions match TRBD2. Germline V gives CDR1 SGHTA, CDR2 FQGNSA. V lost 1 base to trimming and J lost 5 bases; unmatched junction nucleotides: 7. This CDR3 contains 17 residues. The CDR3 here is CASSLDLAGGLIDTQYF. The CDR3 DNA reads as TGTGCCAGCAGCTTAGATCTAGCGGGGGGGCTGATAGATACGCAGTATTTT.

J is TRBJ2-7 and V is TRBV4-2, with 7 bases lining up with TRBD2. This CDR3 comprises 16 residues. Germline CDR1 is LGHNA and CDR2 is YNFKEQ. V was pared by 0 bases and J by 6 bases, with 11 bases of the junction left unmatched. The CDR3 spells CASSQEGGQGLGEQYF. The CDR3 DNA reads TGTGCCAGCAGCCAAGAGGGAGGGCAGGGCCTAGGCGAGCAGTACTTC.

The chain couples TRBV29-1 to TRBJ2-1; no reliable D call. CDR1 is SQVTM, CDR2 ANQGSEA, per germline. V lost 5 bases to trimming and J lost 8 bases, with 13 bases between them. The CDR3 contains 12 residues. CDR3 in DNA: TGCAGCGTTATGGGCAGTCGCTATGAGCAGTTCTTC. It is translated as CSVMGSRYEQFF.

This clone was detected a few times. The chain carries TRBV7-8 and TRBJ1-1; D may be TRBD1 (5 bases). CDR3 length: 14 residues. Trimming removed 7 bases from V and 3 bases from J, with 15 bases in between. Germline CDR1 reads SGHVS; CDR2 reads FQNEAQ. Here the CDR3 DNA reads TGTGCCAGCAACAACCCGGGGGGGTACACTGAAGCTTTCTTT. It is translated as CASNNPGGYTEAFF.

The chain carries TRBV7-9 and TRBJ2-3; perhaps TRBD1 as D (6 bases). Between the trimmed V and J ends, which lost 5 bases and 1 base, there was a span of 13 bases. The CDR3 covers 15 residues. CDR1 and CDR2 (germline): SEHNR, FQNEAQ (reference sequence). The CDR3 sequence: CASSRREGGTDTQYF. CDR3 nucleotide sequence: TGTGCCAGCAGCAGGCGAGAGGGGGGCACAGATACGCAGTATTTT. Full variable domain (missing parts from reference TRBV7-9 and TRBJ2-3): DTGVSQNPRHKITKRGQNVTFRCDPISEHNRLYWYRQTLGQGPEFLTYFQNEAQLEKSRLLSDRFSAERPKGSFSTLEIQRTEQGDSAMYLCASSRREGGTDTQYFGPGTRLTVL.

This clone was found a few times. V gene TRBV7-9 combines with J gene TRBJ2-1; 7 bases agree with TRBD2. Germline CDR1 reads SEHNR; CDR2 reads FQNEAQ (reference sequence). The CDR3 consists of 17 residues. Unmatched junction bases numbered 13, after V lost 4 bases and J lost 4 bases. CDR3 nucleotide sequence: TGTGCCAGCAGCTCCCATTTTAGCGGGCAACAATACAATGAGCAGTTCTTC. This sequence encodes CASSSHFSGQQYNEQFF.

V usage is TRBV18 and J usage is TRBJ1-1; D gene uncertain. V was cut by 2 bases and J by 1 base, with 8 bases left in between. The V gene's germline CDR1 is KGHSH and CDR2 LQKENI. CDR3 length: 14 residues. The CDR3 DNA is TGTGCCAGCTCACCAAGTCAGAAGAACACTGAAGCTTTCTTT. Its translation: CASSPSQKNTEAFF. Full variable domain (remainder filled in from reference TRBV18 and TRBJ1-1): NAGVMQNPRHLVRRRGQEARLRCSPMKGHSHVYWYRQLPEEGLKFMVYLQKENIIDESGMPKERFSAEFPKEGPSILRIQQVVRGDSAAYFCASSPSQKNTEAFFGQGTRLTVV.

The rearrangement joins TRBV7-2 to TRBJ2-7; 7 nucleotides match TRBD2. This CDR3 is built from 16 residues. With V trimmed by 5 bases and J by 6 bases, 16 bases remained unmatched. The V gene's germline CDR1 is SGHTA and CDR2 FQGNSA. CDR3 nucleotide sequence: TGTGCCAGCAGCCCGCATACTAGCGTGGGACCCCCCGAGCAGTACTTC. Translation gives CASSPHTSVGPPEQYF. Looking up the rest from reference TRBV7-2 and TRBJ2-7 gives the full variable domain: GAGVSQSPSNKVTEKGKDVELRCDPISGHTALYWYRQSLGQGLEFLIYFQGNSAPDKSGLPSDRFSAERTGGSVSTLTIQRTQQEDSAVYLCASSPHTSVGPPEQYFGPGTRLTVT.

DNA for the CDR3: TGTGCCAGCAGCCAAGTACAGGGGGCTATCACAGATACGCAGTATTTT. This gives the protein CASSQVQGAITDTQYF. This chain joins TRBV14 and TRBJ2-3; the match to TRBD1 covers 9 bases. The CDR3 is made up of 16 amino acids. Germline CDR1 is SGHDN and CDR2 is FVKESK. The V and J ends lost 1 base and 2 bases, in that order; junction bases with no gene match: 4.

The chain joins TRBV19 to TRBJ1-5; no definite D call. This CDR3 has 14 residues. Germline-derived CDR1 and CDR2 are LNHDA and SQIVND (reference sequence). V lost 3 bases and J lost 7, with 13 bases in between. CDR3 in DNA: TGTGCCAGTAGTATTGGAGAGGAATCCCAGCCCCAGCATTTT. Encoded protein: CASSIGEESQPQHF.

The chain recombines TRBV7-9 with TRBJ2-3; 9 nucleotides align to TRBD2. The V gene end was trimmed by 0 bases and the J gene end by 4 bases; junction bases not matched to a gene: 5. In germline, CDR1 is SEHNR, CDR2 FQNEAQ (reference sequence). The CDR3 runs to 16 residues. CDR3 region: CASSLALREGPDTQYF. CDR3 DNA sequence: TGTGCCAGCAGCTTAGCATTGCGGGAGGGCCCAGATACGCAGTATTTT.

The chain recombines TRBV5-4 with TRBJ2-3; 10 bases match TRBD2. From germline, CDR1 is SGHNT and CDR2 YYREEE (reference sequence). This CDR3 region has 16 residues. V dropped 1 base and J dropped 5; count of bases not matched to a gene: 7. Here the CDR3 DNA reads TGTGCCAGCAGCTTGCGGCTAGCGGGAGATATAGATACGCAGTATTTT. Amino acid sequence: CASSLRLAGDIDTQYF.

The CDR3 coding sequence is TGTGCCAGCAGCTATGCCTATACAGGGGGTGGAGGCTACACCTTC. This codes for CASSYAYTGGGGYTF. The genes are TRBV21-1 and TRBJ1-2; the table's TRBD1 call for D was not verified on the DNA. TRBV21-1 is an annotated pseudogene. The CDR3 spans 15 residues.

V gene TRBV9 combines with J gene TRBJ1-1; D not resolved. The CDR3 loop spans 12 amino acids. V was trimmed by 4 bases and J by 1 base, leaving 5 bases between them. Per germline, CDR1 SGDLS and CDR2 YYNGEE. CDR3 sequence reads: CASSPQNTEAFF. The CDR3 bases are TGTGCCAGCAGCCCCCAGAACACTGAAGCTTTCTTT. The whole variable domain, filled in from reference TRBV9 and TRBJ1-1, reads DSGVTQTPKHLITATGQRVTLRCSPRSGDLSVYWYQQSLDQGLQFLIQYYNGEERAKGNILERFSAQQFPDLHSELNLSSLELGDSALYFCASSPQNTEAFFGQGTRLTVV.

The chain uses TRBV30 and TRBJ2-2; maybe TRBD2 (6 bases). The germline CDR1 and CDR2 sequences are GTSNPN and SVGIG (reference sequence). Trimming pared 8 bases from V and 5 bases from J, leaving 18 bases between. There are 14 residues in the CDR3. The DNA of the CDR3 is TGTGCCACGAGGGGACTTCGGAATACCGGGGAGCTGTTTTTT. Translating gives CATRGLRNTGELFF.

The gene calls are TRBV4-3 and TRBJ1-2, with D unresolved. The V and J ends lost 2 bases and 0 bases respectively, with 7 bases between them. Per the germline V gene, CDR1 is LGHNA and CDR2 is YSLEER. There are 14 residues in the CDR3. The CDR3 sequence is CASSQRVANYGYTF. As DNA, the CDR3 is TGCGCCAGCAGCCAAAGAGTAGCTAACTATGGCTACACCTTC.

This chain uses TRBV10-3 with TRBJ1-6; D is possibly TRBD1 (5 bases). V was shortened by 3 bases and J by 6 bases, with 15 bases between the two germline ends. This CDR3 spans 16 amino acids. Germline loops: CDR1 ENHRY, CDR2 SYGVKD. CDR3 protein: CAISEALGGGNSPLHF. The CDR3 DNA reads TGTGCCATCAGTGAAGCGCTGGGGGGTGGTAATTCACCCCTCCACTTT.

This clone occurred once. The V gene is TRBV16, the J gene TRBJ2-1; D is possibly TRBD1 (6 bases). Germline CDR1 and CDR2: KGHSY and FQNENV. This CDR3 region has 14 residues. The V gene lost 0 bases and the J gene lost 9 bases, with 12 bases spanning the gap. For the CDR3, the DNA is TGTGCCAGCAGCCAATCAAGGGGCAGGGGTGAGCAGTTCTTC. Translating gives CASSQSRGRGEQFF.

This sequence joins TRBV6-5 and TRBJ2-2; 7 bases are shared with TRBD1. The trim removed 0 bases at V and 1 base at J, leaving 2 bases unmatched. CDR1 is MNHEY and CDR2 is SVGAGI in the germline V gene. This CDR3 has 16 amino acids. This chain's CDR3 is CASSYSGGLNTGELFF. The CDR3 DNA is TGTGCCAGCAGTTACTCAGGGGGCTTGAACACCGGGGAGCTGTTTTTT.